This T cell receptor (beta chain) was sequenced in a study of Graves' ophthalmopathy and Graves' hyperthyroidism. The CDR3 spans 14 residues. Germline V gene lookup returns CDR1 MNHNS and CDR2 SASEGT. Trimming pared 4 bases from V and 5 bases from J, leaving 14 bases between. This clonotype appeared many times. Its antigen remains unidentified. TCR beta CDR3 regions were amplified from RNA transcripts. First-round RT-PCR with HTBI primers preceded a second-round multiplex PCR. Each CDR3 protein is one row after TCRdb ran MiXCR on the multiplex PCR reads. The repertoire holds 200,000 to 250,000 distinct CDR3 sequences, 20% to 25% seen once, with roughly 40% in the top ten. Uncontrolled infections, pregnancy, lactation or other autoimmune diseases led to patient exclusion. Study-level findings and limits: In blood, most expanded thyroid clonotypes above 0.001 frequency were also detected. The model's ophthalmopathy progression predictions had approximately 65% sensitivity and just under 75% specificity.

The chain links TRBV6-1 to TRBJ2-5, with D possibly being TRBD1 (7 bases). Sequencing was done on a sample of peripheral blood. This clonotype was sampled from a woman in her fifties or sixties with Graves' ophthalmopathy. The CDR3 nucleotides are TGTGCCAGCAGTGCGCAGGGGGGAGGTGAGACCCAGTACTTC. Its translation: CASSAQGGGETQYF.